A single sample is the source of the 11 T cell receptor beta chains below, sequenced in a study of blood T cells in healthy people across ages. Then a second PCR, running about 6 to 12 cycles, was carried out with a sample-barcoded 5' primer and a J-beta primer mix. TCRdb itself ran the 5' RACE reads through MiXCR, one entry per CDR3 protein. The top ten clones hold around 32% of a sample with about 670,000 distinct CDR3 sequences, roughly 43% of them seen once. The sample was blood. The receptors come from an older man in good health.

This clonotype has only a few counts. The CDR3 protein is CASSYFTGSRTDTQYF. DNA for the CDR3: TGTGCCAGCAGTTACTTCACGGGATCCCGCACAGATACGCAGTATTTT. The rearrangement uses TRBV6-2 or TRBV6-3 and TRBJ2-3; possible D gene TRBD2, 5 bases. The length of the CDR3 is 16 residues. CDR1 and CDR2 from the germline V gene are MNHEY and SVGEGT. Trimming stripped 1 base from V and 1 base from J, with 12 bases between.

A single count supports this clonotype. The chain carries TRBV10-3 and TRBJ2-4; 9 nucleotides agree with TRBD1. CDR3 length equals 15 residues. Losses at the gene ends were 5 bases for V and 12 bases for J; bases not matched to a gene: 14. Germline CDR1 is ENHRY and CDR2 is SYGVKD. CDR3 nucleotides: TGTGCCATCAGTCCCACAGGGGGCTCCAAGGGGAGTCAGTACTTC. Translated: CAISPTGGSKGSQYF.

The chain joins TRBV6-2 or TRBV6-3 to TRBJ2-7; 7 bases map to TRBD1. Trimming at V came to 5 bases and at J to 7 bases, leaving 14 bases not matched to a gene. CDR1 MNHEY and CDR2 SVGEGT come from the germline V gene. The CDR3 loop spans 15 amino acids. The CDR3 nucleotides read TGTGCCAGCAGTAAAGGGGGCCAAGGGTACAATGAGCAGTACTTC. Its translation: CASSKGGQGYNEQYF.

About this clonotype itself: One junction end does not reproduce the germline sequence, and a read error may be involved. J is TRBJ2-1 and V is TRBV6-2 or TRBV6-3; no firm D call. The CDR3 runs to 14 residues. CDR1 MNHEY and CDR2 SVGEGT come from the germline V gene. CDR3 bases: TGTGCTAGCAGTTACTCGGCGTCAGTTAATGAGCAGTTCTTC. Translating it yields CASSYSASVNEQFF.

This clonotype came up a few times. The chain recombines TRBV2 with TRBJ2-3, with 9 bases that match TRBD2. This CDR3 has 14 amino acids. With V trimmed by 8 bases and J by 1 base, 4 bases remained unmatched. The germline CDR1 and CDR2 sequences are SNHLY and FYNNEI. The DNA for the CDR3 is TGTGCCAGCCGAGGCGGGGGGGGCACAGATACGCAGTATTTT. Protein product: CASRGGGGTDTQYF.

The chain combines TRBV15 with TRBJ2-1; D is perhaps TRBD1 (5 bases). The CDR3 consists of 16 residues. V shed 0 bases and J shed 4 bases, with 13 bases lying between them. The germline gives CDR1 LNHNV, CDR2 YYDKDF (reference sequence). The CDR3, as DNA: TGTGCCACCAGCAGAGATAGACGGACACCGTACAATGAGCAGTTCTTC. It translates to CATSRDRRTPYNEQFF.

This chain connects TRBV6-4 to TRBJ2-1; 7 nucleotides agree with TRBD2. The CDR3 totals 14 residues. Looked up from germline, CDR1 is MRHNA and CDR2 is SNTAGT. The junction had 5 bases not matched to a gene; V was cut back by 4 bases and J by 5 bases. CDR3 loop: CASSGSGNNNEQFF. The CDR3 region has the DNA TGTGCCAGCAGTGGCAGCGGGAACAACAATGAGCAGTTCTTC.

The chain is built from TRBV6-5 and TRBJ1-4; D not certain. Trimming took off 4 bases at V and 2 bases at J, with 11 bases between the two ends. This CDR3 is 15 amino acids long. Germline V gives CDR1 MNHEY, CDR2 SVGAGI. The CDR3 bases are TGTGCCAGCAGTTCCCTGACCGGGACTAATGAAAAACTGTTTTTT. This codes for CASSSLTGTNEKLFF.

The CDR3 loop is CSASPLRGAVGTGELFF. DNA for the CDR3: TGCAGTGCTAGCCCCCTTAGGGGGGCCGTTGGAACCGGGGAGCTGTTTTTT. This sequence joins TRBV20-1 and TRBJ2-2; either TRBD1 or TRBD2 may supply D (6 bases each). The CDR3 extends over 17 amino acids. The germline V and J ends were trimmed by 3 bases and 5 bases, with 22 bases remaining between them. CDR1 is DFQATT and CDR2 is SNEGSKA in the germline V gene (reference sequence).

This clonotype has just one count. The chain recombines TRBV6-5 with TRBJ2-1; D might be TRBD2 (6 bases). Germline V lookup: CDR1 MNHEY, CDR2 SVGAGI. The CDR3 is made up of 14 amino acids. V gave up 5 bases and J gave up 5 bases, with 13 bases separating them. The CDR3 DNA reads TGTGCCAGCAGTGATCGCGGGGCGAACAATGAGCAGTTCTTC. Translating it yields CASSDRGANNEQFF.

The rearrangement joins TRBV7-2 to TRBJ2-5; possible D gene TRBD1, 6 bases. Per the germline V gene, CDR1 is SGHTA and CDR2 is FQGNSA. The CDR3 extends over 16 amino acids. The V and J ends lost 3 bases and 2 bases respectively, with 16 bases between them. The CDR3 coding sequence is TGTGCCAGCAGCTTGTCCACAGGGTCAGGTCAAGAGACCCAGTACTTC. Residues: CASSLSTGSGQETQYF.